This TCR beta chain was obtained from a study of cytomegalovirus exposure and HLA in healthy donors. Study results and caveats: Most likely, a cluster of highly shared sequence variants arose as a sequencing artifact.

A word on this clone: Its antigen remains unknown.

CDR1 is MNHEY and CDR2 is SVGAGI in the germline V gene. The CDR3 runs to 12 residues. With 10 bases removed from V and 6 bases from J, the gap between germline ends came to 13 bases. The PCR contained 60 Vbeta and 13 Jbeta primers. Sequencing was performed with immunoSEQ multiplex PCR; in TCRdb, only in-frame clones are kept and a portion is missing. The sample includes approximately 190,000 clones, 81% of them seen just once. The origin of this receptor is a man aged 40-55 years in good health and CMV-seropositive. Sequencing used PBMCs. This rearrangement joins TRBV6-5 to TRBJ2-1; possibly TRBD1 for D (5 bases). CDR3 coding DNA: TGTGCCACCACAAGGCAGGGCAATGAGCAGTTCTTC. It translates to CATTRQGNEQFF.